This T cell receptor beta chain was captured in a study of siplizumab effects on memory and regulatory T cells. Study outcomes and limitations: Some alloreactive sequences were traceable to unstimulated CD4+ memory cells, and siplizumab significantly reduced them.

V lost 6 bases to trimming and J lost 7 bases, with 16 bases between them. Germline CDR1 reads LNHDA; CDR2 reads SQIVND (reference sequence). CDR3 length equals 14 residues. About this clone itself: Its antigen is currently unknown.

Assay used: immunoSEQ multiplex PCR; TCRdb lists only in-frame clones, some missing. The sample comprises about 120,000 clones, less than 95% of which are singletons, and around 1.7% rests with the top ten. This clonotype was obtained from a human donor in good health. The chain employs TRBV19 and TRBJ1-5; tentative D call: TRBD1 (5 bases). Sequences were obtained from non-Treg CD4+ T cells sorted from blood. The CDR3 nucleotides are TGTGCCAGTAGATATGTGGGGGGGAGACAGCCCCAGCATTTT. Amino acids: CASRYVGGRQPQHF.